These T cell receptor beta chains were read from a single sample in a study of patients and donors after allogeneic stem cell transplantation. MiXCR, run by TCRdb on the RT-PCR reads, gives a single entry per CDR3 protein. Of 50,000 to 60,000 distinct CDR3 sequences listed, 10% to 15% are singletons. The sample was blood, either unsorted or a sorted T cell fraction (not recorded which). All receptors derive from a human donor who was either an allogeneic HSCT recipient or a stem cell or donor lymphocyte infusion donor (not recorded which). It is not recorded whose cells these are; they may come from a transplant donor. Each CDR3 is given with its conserved first and last residue. The D gene is left open where the match is weak. The size of a clone is reported for some rows only, either as once, few or many, or as a class for expanded clones.

j_call cdr3_length clone_size v_call d_call cdr3_aa cdr3_nt
TRBJ1-1 13 few TRBV30 - CAWSVGLGTEAFF TGTGCCTGGAGTGTAGGTTTGGGGACTGAAGCTTTCTTT
TRBJ1-1 15 many TRBV7-6 - CASSPRVGTNTEAFF TGTGCCAGCAGCCCACGGGTGGGTACGAACACTGAAGCTTTCTTT
TRBJ2-7 16 few TRBV5-1 TRBD1 CASSFGVTGVVNEQYF TGCGCCAGCAGCTTCGGGGTTACAGGGGTGGTCAACGAGCAGTACTTC
TRBJ2-1 15 few TRBV10-3 TRBD2 CAISGGAGGGDEQFF TGTGCCATCAGTGGAGGAGCGGGAGGGGGAGATGAGCAGTTCTTC
TRBJ2-3 13 many TRBV20-1 - CSADGSYTDTQYF TGCAGTGCGGACGGGAGCTACACAGATACGCAGTATTTT
TRBJ2-5 19 - TRBV3-1 - CASSQDGHRDWRYQETQYF TGTGCCAGCAGCCAAGATGGGCACAGGGATTGGAGGTACCAAGAGACCCAGTACTTC
TRBJ2-1 15 few TRBV12-3/TRBV12-4 TRBD2 CASSLPAGGLNEQFF TGTGCCAGCAGTTTACCTGCGGGAGGGTTAAATGAGCAGTTCTTC
TRBJ1-1 13 many TRBV4-2 - CASSPHGNTEAFF TGTGCCAGCAGCCCCCACGGGAACACTGAAGCTTTCTTT
TRBJ2-7 14 many TRBV5-1 TRBD1 CASKTQGASYEQYF TGCGCCAGCAAGACCCAGGGGGCGTCGTACGAGCAGTACTTC
TRBJ1-2 17 many TRBV24-1 - CATSHRDGQKNYYGYTF TGTGCCACCAGTCACCGGGACGGGCAGAAAAATTACTATGGCTACACCTTC
TRBJ2-2 14 few TRBV27 - CASSLLRNTGELFF TGTGCCAGCAGTTTACTCCGAAATACCGGGGAGCTGTTTTTT
TRBJ1-3 16 many TRBV27 TRBD1 CASTRRGPSSGNTIYF TGTGCCAGCACCCGGAGGGGGCCAAGCTCTGGAAACACCATATATTTT
TRBJ1-1 12 many TRBV5-5 - CASSLGHTEAFF TGTGCCAGCAGCTTGGGACACACTGAAGCTTTCTTT
TRBJ2-1 15 few TRBV27 - CASSSILTPPPEQFF TGTGCCAGCAGTTCAATCTTGACCCCACCGCCTGAGCAGTTCTTC
TRBJ1-1 13 many TRBV29-1 - CSVVEQGNTEAFF TGCAGCGTTGTCGAACAGGGGAACACTGAAGCTTTCTTT
TRBJ2-1 15 - TRBV10-2 - CASREQVISYNEQFF TGCGCCAGCAGGGAACAGGTAATCTCCTACAATGAGCAGTTCTTC
TRBJ1-5 14 few TRBV6-1 - CASSDGGSNQPQHF TGTGCCAGCAGTGACGGTGGGAGCAATCAGCCCCAGCATTTT
TRBJ1-4 14 - TRBV27 - CASSGIGGQEKLFF TGTGCCAGCAGTGGGATAGGGGGTCAAGAAAAACTGTTTTTT
TRBJ1-2 13 many TRBV6-1 - CASSVQQSSGYTF TGTGCCAGCAGTGTTCAGCAGTCGAGCGGCTACACCTTC
TRBJ2-1 17 - TRBV7-2 - CASSLGVRVAAYNEQFF TGTGCCAGCAGCTTAGGAGTCAGGGTCGCGGCCTACAATGAGCAGTTCTTC
TRBJ1-2 12 many TRBV29-1 TRBD1 CSGHRGGYGYTF TGCAGCGGACACAGGGGTGGCTATGGCTACACCTTC
TRBJ1-6 15 many TRBV11-2 TRBD1 CASRKGQNYNSPLHF TGTGCCAGCAGAAAGGGACAGAACTATAATTCACCCCTCCACTTT
TRBJ1-1 14 few TRBV6-2/TRBV6-3 TRBD1 CASSWTGGNTEAFF TGTGCCAGCAGTTGGACAGGGGGTAACACTGAAGCTTTCTTT
TRBJ2-3 18 - TRBV20-1 TRBD2 CSARGSGTSGRAGDTQYF TGCAGTGCTAGAGGATCCGGGACTAGCGGGAGGGCCGGTGATACGCAGTATTTT
TRBJ2-7 14 - TRBV18 - CASSPPGTAYEQYF TGTGCCAGCTCACCACCTGGGACCGCCTACGAGCAGTACTTC
TRBJ2-7 12 - TRBV7-6 TRBD1 CASSRQGLEQYF TGTGCCAGCAGCCGACAGGGTCTAGAGCAGTACTTC
TRBJ2-7 16 - TRBV3-1 TRBD2 CASSPGTSGSPYEQYF TGTGCCAGCAGCCCAGGGACTAGCGGTTCCCCCTACGAGCAGTACTTC
TRBJ1-2 14 - TRBV12-3/TRBV12-4 - CASTPGRASYGYTF TGTGCCAGCACTCCCGGGAGAGCATCCTATGGCTACACCTTC
TRBJ1-5 16 many TRBV20-1 - CSARSGVVGGNQPQHF TGCAGTGCTAGATCGGGGGTTGTGGGGGGCAATCAGCCCCAGCATTTT
TRBJ2-7 14 few TRBV6-5 - CATSTQFGSYEQYF TGTGCCACATCCACACAGTTCGGCTCCTACGAGCAGTACTTC
TRBJ1-1 17 - TRBV6-1 - CASSEAMGGQMNTEAFF TGTGCCAGCAGTGAAGCGATGGGTGGACAGATGAACACTGAAGCTTTCTTT
TRBJ1-1 12 few TRBV30 - CAWIPGPTEAFF TGTGCCTGGATACCGGGTCCCACTGAAGCTTTCTTT
TRBJ2-1 14 few TRBV12-3/TRBV12-4 - CASRNSGLGGEQFF TGTGCCAGCAGGAACTCGGGACTTGGGGGTGAGCAGTTCTTC
TRBJ2-7 15 - TRBV12-3/TRBV12-4 TRBD1 CASSHLTGKSYEQYF TGTGCCAGCAGCCACCTGACAGGGAAAAGCTACGAGCAGTACTTC
TRBJ2-1 15 - TRBV27 TRBD2 CASTPGSSGYNEQFF TGTGCCAGCACCCCAGGCTCTAGCGGATACAATGAGCAGTTCTTC
TRBJ2-1 17 - TRBV7-6 - CASSLVVARPADNEQFF TGTGCCAGCAGCTTAGTGGTAGCGAGGCCCGCGGACAATGAGCAGTTCTTC
TRBJ1-5 15 few TRBV7-2 - CASSLALGRSQPQHF TGTGCCAGCAGCTTAGCCCTCGGTAGGTCTCAGCCCCAGCATTTT
TRBJ2-3 14 - TRBV20-1 - CSARLRGYTDTQYF TGCAGTGCTAGGCTGCGGGGCTACACAGATACGCAGTATTTT
TRBJ2-7 13 - TRBV27 - CADSGPVAYEQYF TGTGCCGACAGCGGGCCAGTGGCTTACGAGCAGTACTTC
TRBJ2-1 12 many TRBV20-1 - CSGDTDYNEQFF TGCAGTGGGGACACAGACTACAATGAGCAGTTCTTC
TRBJ2-5 13 - TRBV18 - CASSPPDGETQYF TGTGCCAGCTCACCACCGGACGGGGAGACCCAGTACTTC
TRBJ1-2 15 many TRBV6-1 - CASSENGAGSYGYTF TGTGCCAGCAGTGAAAACGGGGCGGGAAGCTATGGCTACACCTTC
TRBJ1-1 14 - TRBV5-5 - CASSFEGMNTEAFF TGTGCCAGCAGCTTTGAGGGGATGAACACTGAAGCTTTCTTT
TRBJ1-6 14 few TRBV5-6 - CASSFPDYNSPLHF TGTGCCAGCAGCTTTCCAGATTATAATTCACCCCTCCACTTT
TRBJ2-7 14 - TRBV12-3/TRBV12-4 - CASSLEAGSYEQYF TGTGCCAGCAGTTTAGAGGCAGGTTCCTACGAGCAGTACTTC
TRBJ1-1 15 - TRBV6-5 TRBD1 CASSYSAGGSTEAFF TGTGCCAGCAGTTACTCGGCAGGGGGATCCACTGAAGCTTTCTTT
TRBJ2-7 15 few TRBV4-2 - CASSQEALELYEQYF TGTGCCAGCAGCCAAGAAGCGCTAGAGCTTTACGAGCAGTACTTC
TRBJ2-2 15 - TRBV5-1 TRBD1 CASSATGSNTGELFF TGCGCCAGCAGCGCGACAGGGTCGAACACCGGGGAGCTGTTTTTT
TRBJ2-1 14 few TRBV12-3/TRBV12-4 TRBD1 CASSFRTGNNEQFF TGTGCCAGCAGTTTCCGGACAGGGAACAATGAGCAGTTCTTC
TRBJ1-5 16 many TRBV27 TRBD1 CASSLSPGQGHQPQHF TGTGCCAGCAGTTTATCTCCGGGACAGGGACATCAGCCCCAGCATTTT
TRBJ1-5 12 medium-sized TRBV7-2 - CASSLDLQPQHF TGTGCCAGCAGCCTGGATCTGCAGCCCCAGCATTTT